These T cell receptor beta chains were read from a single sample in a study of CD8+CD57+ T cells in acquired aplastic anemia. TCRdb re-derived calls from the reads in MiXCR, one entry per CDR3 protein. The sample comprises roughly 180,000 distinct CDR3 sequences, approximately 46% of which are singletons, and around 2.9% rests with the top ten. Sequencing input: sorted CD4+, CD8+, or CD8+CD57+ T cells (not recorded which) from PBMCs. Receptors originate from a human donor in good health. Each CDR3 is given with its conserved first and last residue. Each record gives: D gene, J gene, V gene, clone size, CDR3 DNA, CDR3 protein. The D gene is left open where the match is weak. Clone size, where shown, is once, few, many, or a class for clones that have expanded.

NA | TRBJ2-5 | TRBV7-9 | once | TGTGCCAGCACCTATGGAGCTAGGTACCAAGAGACTCAGTACTTT | CASTYGARYQETQYF
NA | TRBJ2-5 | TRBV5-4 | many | TGTGCCAGCAGCAGGACTCCCGAAGAGACCCAGTACTTC | CASSRTPEETQYF
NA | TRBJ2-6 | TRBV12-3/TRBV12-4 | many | TGTGCCAGCAGTAGGCCCGGGAAAGCCGTCCTGACTTTC | CASSRPGKAVLTF
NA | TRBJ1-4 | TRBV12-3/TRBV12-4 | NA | TGTGCCAGCAGTTTATTGTCAGGGACTAATGAAAAACTGTTTTTT | CASSLLSGTNEKLFF
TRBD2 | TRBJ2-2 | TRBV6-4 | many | TGTGCCAGCAAACGGGAGGAGGACACCGGGGAGCTGTTTTTT | CASKREEDTGELFF
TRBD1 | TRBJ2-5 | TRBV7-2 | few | TGTGCCAGCAGCTTGGGACAGGGTCAAGAGACCCAGTACTTC | CASSLGQGQETQYF
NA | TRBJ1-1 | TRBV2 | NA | TGTGCCAGCATTCCCGGCCCAGGCACTGAAGCTTTCTTT | CASIPGPGTEAFF
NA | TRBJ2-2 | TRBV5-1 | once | TGCGCCAGCAGCCCATTATACAGCGAGAACACCGGGGAGCTGTTTTTT | CASSPLYSENTGELFF
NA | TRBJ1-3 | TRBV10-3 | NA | TGTGCCATCAGTGAGGTTGCAGGGGTTGGAAACACCATATATTTT | CAISEVAGVGNTIYF
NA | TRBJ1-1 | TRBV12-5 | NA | TGTGCTAGTGGGGCGACGGTGAAGGGGACTGAAGCTTTCTTT | CASGATVKGTEAFF
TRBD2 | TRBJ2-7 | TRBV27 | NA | TGTGTCAGCGTACTTGGCGGGAGTGTCTACGAGCAGTACTTC | CVSVLGGSVYEQYF
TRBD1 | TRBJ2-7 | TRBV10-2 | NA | TGCGCCAGCAGTGGGCTAGGGACAGGGTCCCACGAGCAGTACTTC | CASSGLGTGSHEQYF
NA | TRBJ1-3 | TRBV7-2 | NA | TGTGCCAGCAGCCCCGAGATCTCGAACACCATATATTTT | CASSPEISNTIYF
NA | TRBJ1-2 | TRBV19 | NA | TGTGCCAGTAGTACATCCCGCGGCAGGGGCCGGGGCTACACCTTC | CASSTSRGRGRGYTF
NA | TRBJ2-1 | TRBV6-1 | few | TGTGCCAGCAGTAGGACCTACAATGAGCAGTTCTTC | CASSRTYNEQFF
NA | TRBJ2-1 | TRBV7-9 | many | TGTGCCAGCAGCTTAAGTTCCCGCTACAATGAGCAGTTCTTC | CASSLSSRYNEQFF
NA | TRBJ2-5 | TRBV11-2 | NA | TGTGCCAGCAGCCCATCATCGTTGGGGGGCTGGGAGACCCAGTACTTC | CASSPSSLGGWETQYF
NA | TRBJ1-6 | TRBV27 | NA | TGTGCCAGCAGTCCTCGGGCAGGAAATAATTCACCCCTCCACTTT | CASSPRAGNNSPLHF
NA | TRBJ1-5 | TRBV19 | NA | TGTGCCAGTAGTATTAGGCTGTCAGGTGGTCATCAGCCCCAGCATTTT | CASSIRLSGGHQPQHF
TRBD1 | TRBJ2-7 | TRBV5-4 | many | TGTGCCAGCAACCCGGACAGGAACTCCTACGAGCAGTACTTC | CASNPDRNSYEQYF
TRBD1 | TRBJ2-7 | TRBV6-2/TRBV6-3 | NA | TGTGCCAGCAGTTACGACAGGGACTACGAGCAGTACTTC | CASSYDRDYEQYF
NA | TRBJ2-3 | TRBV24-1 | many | TGTGCCACCAGTGGCAGTAGCGACATCACAGATACGCAGTATTTT | CATSGSSDITDTQYF
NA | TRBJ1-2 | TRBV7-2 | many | TGTGCCAGCAGCTTAGGAGGGGGTGGAAACTATGGCTACACCTTC | CASSLGGGGNYGYTF
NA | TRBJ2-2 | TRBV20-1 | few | TGCAGTGCTCCAAGGATCGCGAACACCGGGGAGCTGTTTTTT | CSAPRIANTGELFF
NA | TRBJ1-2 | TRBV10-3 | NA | TGTGCCATCAGTGAGTCGCGGGGGGTGCATGGCTACACCTTC | CAISESRGVHGYTF
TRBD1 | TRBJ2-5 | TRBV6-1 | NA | TGTGCCAGCACCCGAGGACAGGGGGCGCTGGGGGAGACCCAGTACTTC | CASTRGQGALGETQYF
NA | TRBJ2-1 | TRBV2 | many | TGTGCCAGCAGTCTTCTAGACGATGAGCAGTTCTTC | CASSLLDDEQFF
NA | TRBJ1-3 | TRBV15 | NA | TGTGCCACCAGCAGAGTTGCCTTCTCTGGAAACACCATATATTTT | CATSRVAFSGNTIYF
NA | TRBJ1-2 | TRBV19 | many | TGTGCCAGTAGTATCGGGGGGCGTGAGGGCTATGGCTACACCTTC | CASSIGGREGYGYTF
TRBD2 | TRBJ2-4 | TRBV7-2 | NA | TGTGCCAGCAGCCTCGAAAAAGGGACTAGCGGGAGCTACCTGGCCAAAAACATTCAGTACTTC | CASSLEKGTSGSYLAKNIQYF
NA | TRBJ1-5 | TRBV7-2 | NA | TGTGCCAGCAGCCCCTCTACCTCCTTGGCCCAGCATTTT | CASSPSTSLAQHF
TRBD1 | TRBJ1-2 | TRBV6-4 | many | TGTGCCAATCCCCCGGGACAGGGGCTCTATGGCTACACCTTC | CANPPGQGLYGYTF
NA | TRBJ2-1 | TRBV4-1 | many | TGCGCCAGCAGCAATTACAGGGCTAACTCAAACAATGAGCAGTTCTTC | CASSNYRANSNNEQFF
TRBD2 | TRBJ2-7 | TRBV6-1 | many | TGTGCCAGCCGACTAGCGGGACTTCACTACGAGCAGTACTTC | CASRLAGLHYEQYF
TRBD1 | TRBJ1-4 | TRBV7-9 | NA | TGTGCCAGCAGCTCGACAGGGGCAGGAGAAAAACTGTTTTTT | CASSSTGAGEKLFF
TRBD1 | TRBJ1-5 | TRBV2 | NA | TGTGCCAGCAGCTCTAGACAGGGGTTTAATCAGCCCCAGCATTTT | CASSSRQGFNQPQHF
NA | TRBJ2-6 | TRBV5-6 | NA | TGTGCCAGCAGCCCGAGGGGGTTCCTGAACTCTGGGGCCAACGTCCTGACTTTC | CASSPRGFLNSGANVLTF
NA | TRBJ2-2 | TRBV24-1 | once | TGTGCCACCAGTGATTCTACAGGGCCCACCGGGGAGCTGTTTTTT | CATSDSTGPTGELFF
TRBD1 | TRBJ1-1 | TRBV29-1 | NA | TGCAGCGTTGACTCCAGGGGGTTTGGCACTGAAGCTTTCTTT | CSVDSRGFGTEAFF
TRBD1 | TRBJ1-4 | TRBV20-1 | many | TGCAGTGGGAGGGGACAGGAAGAAAAACTGTTTTTT | CSGRGQEEKLFF
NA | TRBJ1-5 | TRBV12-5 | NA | TGTGCTAGTGGAGGACAGCTTCATAGCAATCAGCCCCAGCATTTT | CASGGQLHSNQPQHF
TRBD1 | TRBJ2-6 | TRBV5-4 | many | TGTGCCAGCAGCACGGGACAGGCTAGCTCTGGGGCCAACGTCCTGACTTTC | CASSTGQASSGANVLTF
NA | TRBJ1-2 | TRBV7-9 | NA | TGTGCCAGCAGCTTAGGGTTTATCTATGGCTACACCTTC | CASSLGFIYGYTF
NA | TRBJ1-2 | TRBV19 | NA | TGTGCCAGTCAAACACAAGACAGGATCGATGGCTACACCTTC | CASQTQDRIDGYTF
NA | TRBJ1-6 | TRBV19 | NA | TGTGCCAGTAGTATGGGAGGGGGTTATTCACCCCTCCACTTT | CASSMGGGYSPLHF